The 25 T cell receptor beta chains reported below all come from one sample, sequenced in a study of blood T cell repertoires in COVID-19. The table came from immunoSEQ multiplex PCR; TCRdb's copy has only in-frame clones and leaves some out. The table includes about 91,000 clones, 85% to 90% detected once. Sequenced input: peripheral blood. The receptor set was obtained from an elderly woman with active COVID-19.

The sample holds a few counts of this clone. The chain recombines TRBV7-9 with TRBJ2-7, with D perhaps TRBD2 (6 bases). V was clipped by 2 bases and J by 6 bases, with 8 bases between them. Germline CDR1 SEHNR, CDR2 FQNEAQ (reference sequence). This CDR3 has 12 amino acids. CDR3 in DNA: TGTGCCAGCAGCTTAATACTAGCCGAGCAGTACTTC. This sequence encodes CASSLILAEQYF.

This sequence joins TRBV25-1 and TRBJ1-4, with D perhaps TRBD1 (6 bases). This CDR3 contains 15 residues. V was shortened by 4 bases and J by 5 bases, with 14 bases between the two germline ends. Germline CDR1 and CDR2: MGHDK and SYGVNS. The CDR3 reads CASSAGAGQNEKLFF. CDR3 DNA: TGTGCCAGCAGTGCAGGGGCAGGTCAGAATGAAAAACTGTTTTTT.

V gene TRBV6-5 combines with J gene TRBJ2-7, with D possibly being TRBD1 (5 bases). CDR1 and CDR2 (germline): MNHEY, SVGAGI. Trimming removed 5 bases from V and 4 bases from J, with 18 bases in between. CDR3 length: 15 amino acids. CDR3 nucleotide sequence: TGTGCCAGCAGTCTTCCCGTCCGACAGTTATACGAGCAGTACTTC. Its translation is CASSLPVRQLYEQYF.

V gene TRBV11-3 combines with J gene TRBJ1-1; 9 bases are shared with TRBD1. The CDR3 runs to 18 residues. The germline V gene has CDR1 SGHNT and CDR2 YENEEA. V dropped 5 bases and J dropped 0; count of bases not matched to a gene: 13. The CDR3 region has the DNA TGTGCCAGCAGCCCCCCCCCACAGGGGGCCTTGATGAACACTGAAGCTTTCTTT. It is translated as CASSPPPQGALMNTEAFF.

This chain's CDR3 is CATSDRVSGTPEQGTQYF. The DNA of the CDR3 is TGTGCCACCAGTGATCGTGTCTCCGGGACACCAGAACAGGGGACCCAGTACTTC. This chain uses TRBV24-1 with TRBJ2-5, with D possibly TRBD1 on 6 matching bases. The CDR3 has 18 residues. Trimming cost V 3 bases and J 7 bases, with 26 bases left between them. The V gene's germline CDR1 is KGHDR and CDR2 SFDVKD.

The genes are TRBV3-1 (or the pseudogene TRBV3-2) and TRBJ2-7, with D possibly matching TRBD1 (5 bases). The ends were cut back, 2 bases at V and 3 bases at J, with 11 bases in the middle. This CDR3 has 14 residues. Germline V gene lookup returns CDR1 LGHDT and CDR2 YNNKEL (reference sequence). The CDR3 nucleotides read TGTGCCAGCAGCCAACAGGGTTCCATCTACGAGCAGTACTTC. Translated, it gives CASSQQGSIYEQYF.

The rearrangement links TRBV5-6 to TRBJ1-4; D not certain. V lost 7 bases, J lost 0 bases, and 13 bases lay in between. Germline values: CDR1 SGHDT, CDR2 YYEEEE. The CDR3 covers 15 residues. CDR3 DNA sequence: TGTGCCAGCTCTAATCTACCCTCAACTAATGAAAAACTGTTTTTT. This sequence encodes CASSNLPSTNEKLFF.

J is TRBJ1-3 and V is TRBV4-1; TRBD1 matches at 9 bases. This CDR3 has 16 residues. V was clipped by 6 bases and J by 0 bases; unmatched bases: 6. Germline V gene data show CDR1 as MGHRA and CDR2 as YSYEKL. This CDR3 is CASSQNRGLSGNTIYF. The CDR3 bases are TGCGCCAGCAGTCAAAACAGGGGGCTCTCTGGAAACACCATATATTTT.

This clone has only one observation. Other nucleotide sequences in the sample specify the same CDR3. In DNA form, the CDR3 reads TGTGCCAGCAGTACGACTAGCGGGACTTTCTATAATGAGCAGTTCTTC. Protein sequence: CASSTTSGTFYNEQFF. The J gene is TRBJ2-1, the V gene TRBV28; TRBD2 aligns across 11 bases. V lost 5 bases and J lost 7; bases outside the gene matches: 10. This CDR3 is 16 amino acids long. Per germline, CDR1 MDHEN and CDR2 SYDVKM.

This clone was detected only once. Here the CDR3 reads CASSPSAQGANYGYTF. The CDR3 nucleotides are TGTGCCAGCTCACCATCCGCCCAAGGGGCTAACTATGGCTACACCTTC. This chain uses TRBV18 with TRBJ1-2; D might be TRBD1 (5 bases). The germline V gene encodes CDR1 KGHSH and CDR2 LQKENI. This CDR3 region has 16 residues. Trimming shortened V by 2 bases and J by 0 bases, and 13 bases separated the two germline ends.

This rearrangement joins TRBV6-2 or TRBV6-3 to TRBJ1-1; D remains unclear. The CDR3 length is 12 residues. Germline values: CDR1 MNHEY, CDR2 SVGEGT. V gave up 0 bases and J gave up 11 bases, with 10 bases separating them. In nucleotides, the CDR3 is TGTGCCAGCAGTTACTCCGAGAGAATGGCTTTCTTT. Amino acids: CASSYSERMAFF.

The chain carries TRBV7-2 and TRBJ2-3; 7 bases align to TRBD2. This CDR3 is built from 14 residues. The germline CDR1 and CDR2 sequences are SGHTA and FQGNSA. J was trimmed by 4 bases and V by 6 bases; bases with no gene match: 7. The CDR3 bases are TGTGCCAGCAGGGGGGGAGGGCACCCAGATACGCAGTATTTT. Amino acid sequence: CASRGGGHPDTQYF.

The rearrangement joins TRBV29-1 to TRBJ2-1; D unclear. Germline assignment: CDR1 SQVTM and CDR2 ANQGSEA. CDR3 length: 12 amino acids. The V end lost 6 bases, the J end lost 2 bases, and 8 bases lay between the germline ends. CDR3 in amino acids: CSVSYPYNEQFF. The DNA of the CDR3 is TGCAGCGTCTCCTACCCCTACAATGAGCAGTTCTTC.

CDR3 nucleotides: TGTGCCCAGAGACAGGGCCCCAACTATGGCTACACCTTC. Translated, it gives CAQRQGPNYGYTF. This rearrangement joins TRBV30 to TRBJ1-2, with 7 bases matching TRBD1. V shed 8 bases and J 2 bases; nucleotides not matched to a gene: 8. CDR3 length equals 13 residues. Germline V gene sequence: CDR1 GTSNPN, CDR2 SVGIG (reference sequence).

The chain couples TRBV28 to TRBJ2-7, with TRBD2 identical over 8 bases. Trimming cost V 1 base and J 0 bases; bases outside gene matches: 5. CDR1 is MDHEN and CDR2 is SYDVKM in the germline V gene. This CDR3 is 16 amino acids long. CDR3 amino acids: CASSLYASGLSYEQYF. The CDR3 region has the DNA TGTGCCAGCAGTTTATACGCTAGCGGGCTCTCCTACGAGCAGTACTTC.

The J gene is TRBJ1-6, the V gene TRBV28; a weak D match, TRBD1 (5 bases). V dropped 5 bases and J dropped 10 bases, with 18 bases sitting between them. This CDR3 is 15 amino acids long. Germline V gene lookup returns CDR1 MDHEN and CDR2 SYDVKM. CDR3 sequence: CASSPPRGGGSPLHF. CDR3 DNA: TGTGCCAGCAGTCCCCCCCGGGGGGGAGGATCACCCCTCCACTTT.

The chain recombines TRBV4-2 with TRBJ1-4, with 7 bases that match TRBD1. V dropped 4 bases and J dropped 3; count of bases not matched to a gene: 2. Germline V gene sequence: CDR1 LGHNA, CDR2 YNFKEQ. The length of the CDR3 is 14 residues. CDR3 residues: CASSPGTANEKLFF. The CDR3 nucleotides are TGTGCCAGCAGCCCCGGGACAGCTAATGAAAAACTGTTTTTT.

This chain uses TRBV4-2 with TRBJ2-2; D uncertain. Deletions cut 4 bases from V and 5 bases from J, with 5 bases between. The CDR3 totals 12 residues. The germline CDR1 and CDR2 sequences are LGHNA and YNFKEQ. The CDR3 DNA sequence: TGTGCCAGCAGCCTGAGGACCGGGGAGCTGTTTTTT. Its protein is CASSLRTGELFF.

This chain connects TRBV20-1 to TRBJ1-6, with D maybe TRBD1 (6 bases). V lost 3 bases, J lost 8 bases, and 20 bases lay in between. This CDR3 region has 16 residues. Germline values: CDR1 DFQATT, CDR2 SNEGSKA (reference sequence). The CDR3 nucleotides read TGCAGTGCTAGTCCGGGGAATCAGGGGATTGATTCACCCCTCCACTTT. It yields the protein CSASPGNQGIDSPLHF.

The V and J genes are TRBV19 and TRBJ2-1; 9 nucleotides line up with TRBD2. With 5 bases clipped from V and 0 bases from J, the junction kept 14 bases outside the gene matches. The CDR3 extends over 19 amino acids. The V gene's germline CDR1 is LNHDA and CDR2 SQIVND (reference sequence). DNA of the CDR3: TGTGCCAGTAGTTCGGGCGGGAGGGATTATCGGCACTCCTACAATGAGCAGTTCTTC. Translated: CASSSGGRDYRHSYNEQFF.

This sequence joins TRBV7-2 and TRBJ2-7; 14 bases are shared with TRBD2. Germline V lookup: CDR1 SGHTA, CDR2 FQGNSA. Trimming removed 5 bases from V and 6 bases from J; junction bases left unmatched: 12. The CDR3 is made up of 17 amino acids. CDR3 sequence: CASSPRGLAGVTSEQYF. The CDR3 coding sequence is TGTGCCAGCAGCCCCCGGGGACTAGCGGGAGTTACTTCCGAGCAGTACTTC.

This chain connects TRBV5-1 to TRBJ2-5; D gene ambiguous. The CDR3 totals 13 residues. The V end lost 0 bases, the J end lost 1 base, and 4 bases lay between the germline ends. Germline V gives CDR1 SGHRS, CDR2 YFSETQ. In DNA form, the CDR3 reads TGCGCCAGCAGCTTGGGCGTCCAAGAGACCCAGTACTTC. Its protein is CASSLGVQETQYF.

The chain couples TRBV11-2 to TRBJ2-7; TRBD2 matches 11 bases. With 3 bases clipped from V and 5 bases from J, the junction kept 6 bases outside the gene matches. In germline, CDR1 is SGHAT, CDR2 FQNNGV. The CDR3 consists of 15 residues. In DNA form, the CDR3 reads TGTGCCAGCAGCTTTGTGACTAGCGGGGACCACGAGCAGTACTTC. This codes for CASSFVTSGDHEQYF. Supplemented by reference TRBV11-2 and TRBJ2-7, the full variable domain reads EAGVAQSPRYKIIEKRQSVAFWCNPISGHATLYWYQQILGQGPKLLIQFQNNGVVDDSQLPKDRFSAERLKGVDSTLKIQPAKLEDSAVYLCASSFVTSGDHEQYFGPGTRLTVT.

This clone was seen only a few times. This sequence joins TRBV14 and TRBJ2-5; 9 bases agree with TRBD2. The CDR3 sequence is 15 residues long. V shed 3 bases, J shed 1 base, and the junction held 3 bases outside the gene matches. CDR1 and CDR2 from the germline V gene are SGHDN and FVKESK. The CDR3 sequence is CASSHTTSGQETQYF. The DNA of the CDR3 is TGTGCCAGCAGCCACACGACTAGCGGCCAAGAGACCCAGTACTTC.

The chain joins TRBV2 to TRBJ2-7; 10 nucleotides match TRBD2. CDR3 length: 15 amino acids. Germline assignment: CDR1 SNHLY and CDR2 FYNNEI. V lost 7 bases, J lost 0 bases, and 6 bases stayed unmatched. The CDR3 loop is CASNQREGPSYEQYF. As DNA, the CDR3 is TGTGCCAGCAACCAGCGGGAGGGCCCCTCCTACGAGCAGTACTTC.